These T cell receptor beta chains were read from a single sample in a study of T cell changes during pregnancy in multiple sclerosis. Sequenced by immunoSEQ multiplex PCR; TCRdb stores in-frame clones only, minus some. The data show tens of thousands of clones, 91% seen once. The starting material was peripheral blood, obtained in the third trimester of pregnancy. These receptor sequences come from a female donor in good health, enrolled as a control in a pregnancy study. Both conserved end residues are part of each CDR3. Each record gives: V gene, CDR3 length, J gene, D gene, CDR3 protein. A D gene is named only where the DNA matches it firmly.

V gene: TRBV19
CDR3 length: 16
J gene: TRBJ2-1
D gene: NA
CDR3 protein: CASSPFPSREFNEQFF

V gene: TRBV18
CDR3 length: 17
J gene: TRBJ1-5
D gene: TRBD1
CDR3 protein: CASSPTVPGQSNQPQHF

V gene: TRBV18
CDR3 length: 14
J gene: TRBJ2-7
D gene: TRBD1
CDR3 protein: CASSQNRGSYEQYF

V gene: TRBV15
CDR3 length: 15
J gene: TRBJ1-2
D gene: NA
CDR3 protein: CATSRAYETTGGYTF

V gene: TRBV19
CDR3 length: 15
J gene: TRBJ1-1
D gene: TRBD1
CDR3 protein: CASSTRTGQNTEAFF

V gene: TRBV5-4
CDR3 length: 12
J gene: TRBJ2-3
D gene: NA
CDR3 protein: CASSFITDTQYF

V gene: TRBV5-4
CDR3 length: 16
J gene: TRBJ1-3
D gene: NA
CDR3 protein: CASSLDIGGRSGTIYF

V gene: TRBV4-3
CDR3 length: 15
J gene: TRBJ2-1
D gene: NA
CDR3 protein: CASSHQVDSFDEQFF

V gene: TRBV5-1
CDR3 length: 15
J gene: TRBJ2-5
D gene: NA
CDR3 protein: CASSLASGSGETQYF

V gene: TRBV19
CDR3 length: 13
J gene: TRBJ1-6
D gene: TRBD1
CDR3 protein: CASRTGANSPLHF

V gene: TRBV7-2
CDR3 length: 14
J gene: TRBJ1-2
D gene: NA
CDR3 protein: CASSLWGVERGYTF

V gene: TRBV6-4
CDR3 length: 16
J gene: TRBJ2-6
D gene: NA
CDR3 protein: CASSLGTSSGANVLTF

V gene: TRBV5-8
CDR3 length: 15
J gene: TRBJ2-2
D gene: TRBD2
CDR3 protein: CASSARLANTGELFF

V gene: TRBV4-3
CDR3 length: 17
J gene: TRBJ2-1
D gene: TRBD2
CDR3 protein: CASSQDLASGRRNEQFF

V gene: TRBV5-1
CDR3 length: 14
J gene: TRBJ2-5
D gene: TRBD1
CDR3 protein: CASSLGQGKETQYF

V gene: TRBV6-5
CDR3 length: 14
J gene: TRBJ2-4
D gene: NA
CDR3 protein: CASSTRGISDIQYF

V gene: TRBV5-1
CDR3 length: 16
J gene: TRBJ1-1
D gene: NA
CDR3 protein: CASSLALDSMNTEAFF

V gene: TRBV15
CDR3 length: 13
J gene: TRBJ1-5
D gene: NA
CDR3 protein: CATSVSLDQPQHF

V gene: TRBV28
CDR3 length: 14
J gene: TRBJ1-6
D gene: TRBD1
CDR3 protein: CASSPGQGNSPLHF

V gene: TRBV6-1
CDR3 length: 15
J gene: TRBJ2-2
D gene: NA
CDR3 protein: CASSVGTRNTGELFF

V gene: TRBV19
CDR3 length: 13
J gene: TRBJ2-7
D gene: TRBD1
CDR3 protein: CATSGQGYYEQYF

V gene: TRBV7-2
CDR3 length: 11
J gene: TRBJ2-7
D gene: NA
CDR3 protein: CASNPGDEQYF

V gene: TRBV7-9
CDR3 length: 15
J gene: TRBJ2-7
D gene: TRBD1
CDR3 protein: CASSPGTANSYEQYF

V gene: TRBV7-2
CDR3 length: 16
J gene: TRBJ2-3
D gene: TRBD2
CDR3 protein: CASSTTSGTRTDTQYF

V gene: TRBV10-2
CDR3 length: 14
J gene: TRBJ1-1
D gene: NA
CDR3 protein: CASSAYKLNTEAFF

V gene: TRBV25-1
CDR3 length: 13
J gene: TRBJ1-1
D gene: TRBD1
CDR3 protein: CASRDRAPTEAFF

V gene: TRBV5-1
CDR3 length: 15
J gene: TRBJ1-4
D gene: NA
CDR3 protein: CASSLNGKGDEKLFF

V gene: TRBV7-9
CDR3 length: 15
J gene: TRBJ1-5
D gene: TRBD1
CDR3 protein: CASSSGGMGNQPQHF

V gene: TRBV5-1
CDR3 length: 15
J gene: TRBJ1-2
D gene: NA
CDR3 protein: CASSLEEGANYGYTF

V gene: TRBV29-1
CDR3 length: 15
J gene: TRBJ1-1
D gene: NA
CDR3 protein: CSVDPRGWGNTEAFF

V gene: TRBV15
CDR3 length: 16
J gene: TRBJ2-1
D gene: TRBD2
CDR3 protein: CATSSFFGLAGDEQFF

V gene: TRBV11-2
CDR3 length: 13
J gene: TRBJ1-1
D gene: NA
CDR3 protein: CASSLGVGTEAFF

V gene: TRBV7-2
CDR3 length: 14
J gene: TRBJ2-1
D gene: NA
CDR3 protein: CASSPRLGIFEQFF

V gene: TRBV19
CDR3 length: 16
J gene: TRBJ2-6
D gene: TRBD1
CDR3 protein: CASSNDRDAGANVLTF

V gene: TRBV2
CDR3 length: 13
J gene: TRBJ2-2
D gene: NA
CDR3 protein: CARNNGNTGELFF

V gene: TRBV19
CDR3 length: 16
J gene: TRBJ1-5
D gene: NA
CDR3 protein: CASSQDRGDSNQPQHF

V gene: TRBV7-8
CDR3 length: 14
J gene: TRBJ1-3
D gene: NA
CDR3 protein: CASSLDRVGNTIYF

V gene: TRBV6-5
CDR3 length: 14
J gene: TRBJ2-1
D gene: TRBD1
CDR3 protein: CASSPDRGYNEQFF

V gene: TRBV5-4
CDR3 length: 15
J gene: TRBJ2-7
D gene: TRBD2
CDR3 protein: CASSFPAGGPSEQYF

V gene: TRBV7-2
CDR3 length: 15
J gene: TRBJ2-5
D gene: NA
CDR3 protein: CASTQFGGQVETQYF

V gene: TRBV6-5
CDR3 length: 14
J gene: TRBJ2-1
D gene: TRBD2
CDR3 protein: CASRASGRGNEQFF

V gene: TRBV7-2
CDR3 length: 15
J gene: TRBJ2-7
D gene: NA
CDR3 protein: CASSFLPDNSYEQYF

V gene: TRBV27
CDR3 length: 14
J gene: TRBJ1-5
D gene: NA
CDR3 protein: CASSSGLAGQPQHF

V gene: TRBV2
CDR3 length: 15
J gene: TRBJ1-1
D gene: TRBD1
CDR3 protein: CASSPTGGMNTEAFF

V gene: TRBV11-2
CDR3 length: 11
J gene: TRBJ2-1
D gene: NA
CDR3 protein: CASSYYDEQFF

V gene: TRBV4-3
CDR3 length: 14
J gene: TRBJ2-7
D gene: NA
CDR3 protein: CASSQGLQNYEQYF

V gene: TRBV5-1
CDR3 length: 16
J gene: TRBJ1-1
D gene: NA
CDR3 protein: CASSLSSGGWYTEAFF

V gene: TRBV28
CDR3 length: 15
J gene: TRBJ1-4
D gene: NA
CDR3 protein: CASSLSGALGEKLFF

V gene: TRBV6-5
CDR3 length: 14
J gene: TRBJ2-1
D gene: NA
CDR3 protein: CASSLGSSYNEQFF

V gene: TRBV30
CDR3 length: 16
J gene: TRBJ1-3
D gene: NA
CDR3 protein: CAWSLVDSGPGNTIYF

V gene: TRBV11-2
CDR3 length: 17
J gene: TRBJ2-1
D gene: TRBD2
CDR3 protein: CASSLVSSGGMFYEQFF

V gene: TRBV9
CDR3 length: 15
J gene: TRBJ1-2
D gene: TRBD1
CDR3 protein: CASSGQGALGQGYTF

V gene: TRBV7-8
CDR3 length: 16
J gene: TRBJ1-5
D gene: TRBD1
CDR3 protein: CASSLGQGNSNQPQHF

V gene: TRBV19
CDR3 length: 15
J gene: TRBJ1-5
D gene: NA
CDR3 protein: CASSMMGRSNQPQHF

V gene: TRBV29-1
CDR3 length: 12
J gene: TRBJ2-3
D gene: TRBD1
CDR3 protein: CSARTGEGTQYF